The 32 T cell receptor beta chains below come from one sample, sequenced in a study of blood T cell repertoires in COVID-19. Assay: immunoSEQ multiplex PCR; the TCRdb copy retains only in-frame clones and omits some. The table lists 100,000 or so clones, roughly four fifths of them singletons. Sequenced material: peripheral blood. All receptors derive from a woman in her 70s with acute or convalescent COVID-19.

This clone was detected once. The CDR3 nucleotides are TGTGCCTGGAGTGTATCGGGAACAGATACGCAGTATTTT. It is translated as CAWSVSGTDTQYF. The rearrangement joins TRBV30 to TRBJ2-3, with a tentative D call TRBD2 (5 bases). This CDR3 contains 13 residues. V was trimmed by 0 bases and J by 3 bases, leaving 7 bases between them. Looked up from germline, CDR1 is GTSNPN and CDR2 is SVGIG (reference sequence).

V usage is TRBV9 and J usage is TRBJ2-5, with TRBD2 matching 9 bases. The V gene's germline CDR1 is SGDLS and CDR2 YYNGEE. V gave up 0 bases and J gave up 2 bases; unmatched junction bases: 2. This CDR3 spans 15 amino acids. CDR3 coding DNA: TGTGCCAGCAGCGTAGGGACTAGCGATCAAGAGACCCAGTACTTC. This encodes CASSVGTSDQETQYF. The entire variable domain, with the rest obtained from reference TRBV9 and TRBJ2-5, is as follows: DSGVTQTPKHLITATGQRVTLRCSPRSGDLSVYWYQQSLDQGLQFLIQYYNGEERAKGNILERFSAQQFPDLHSELNLSSLELGDSALYFCASSVGTSDQETQYFGPGTRLLVL.

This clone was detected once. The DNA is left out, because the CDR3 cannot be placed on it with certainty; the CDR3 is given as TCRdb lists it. The CDR3 sequence: CVRSPVAGGTDTQYF. The chain recombines TRBV7-5 with TRBJ2-3; the table assigns TRBD2, which was not confirmed against the DNA. TRBV7-5 is shown as a pseudogene. Inclusive of both ends, the CDR3 amounts to 15 amino acids.

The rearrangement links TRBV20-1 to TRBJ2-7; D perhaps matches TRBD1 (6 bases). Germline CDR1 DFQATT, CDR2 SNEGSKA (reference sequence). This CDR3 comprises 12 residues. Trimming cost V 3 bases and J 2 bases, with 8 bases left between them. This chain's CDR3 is CSASWTAYEQYF. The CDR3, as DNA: TGCAGTGCTAGTTGGACAGCCTACGAGCAGTACTTC.

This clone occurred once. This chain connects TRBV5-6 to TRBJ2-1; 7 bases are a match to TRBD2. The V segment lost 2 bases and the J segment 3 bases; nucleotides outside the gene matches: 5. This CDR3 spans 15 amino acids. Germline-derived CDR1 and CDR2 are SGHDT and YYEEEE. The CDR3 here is CASSFRGDYYNEQFF. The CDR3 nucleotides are TGTGCCAGCAGCTTTCGTGGGGACTACTACAATGAGCAGTTCTTC.

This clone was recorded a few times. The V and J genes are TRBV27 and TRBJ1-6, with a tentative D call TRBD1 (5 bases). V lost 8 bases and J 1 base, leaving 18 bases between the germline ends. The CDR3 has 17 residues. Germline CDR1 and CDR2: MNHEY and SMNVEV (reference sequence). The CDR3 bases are TGTGCCAGCTCAACAGGTCCCCGAAGGTCCTATAATTCACCCCTCCACTTT. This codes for CASSTGPRRSYNSPLHF.

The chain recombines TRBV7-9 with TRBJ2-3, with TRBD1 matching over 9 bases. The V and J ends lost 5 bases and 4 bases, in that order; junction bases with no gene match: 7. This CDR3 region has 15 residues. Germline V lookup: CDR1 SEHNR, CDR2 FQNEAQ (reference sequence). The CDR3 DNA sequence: TGTGCCAGCAGCCCCTGGACAGGGGAGGCAGATACGCAGTATTTT. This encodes CASSPWTGEADTQYF.

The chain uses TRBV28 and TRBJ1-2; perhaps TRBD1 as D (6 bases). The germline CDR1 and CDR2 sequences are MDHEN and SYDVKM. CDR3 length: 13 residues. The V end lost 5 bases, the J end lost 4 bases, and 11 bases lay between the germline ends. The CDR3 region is CASSVGGSYGYTF. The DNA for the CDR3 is TGTGCCAGCAGTGTAGGGGGATCCTATGGCTACACCTTC.

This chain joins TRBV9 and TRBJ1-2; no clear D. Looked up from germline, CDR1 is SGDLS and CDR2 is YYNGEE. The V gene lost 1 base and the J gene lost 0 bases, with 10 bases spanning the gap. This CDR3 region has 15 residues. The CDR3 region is CASSVSSGANYGYTF. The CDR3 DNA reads TGTGCCAGCAGCGTAAGTAGCGGAGCTAACTATGGCTACACCTTC.

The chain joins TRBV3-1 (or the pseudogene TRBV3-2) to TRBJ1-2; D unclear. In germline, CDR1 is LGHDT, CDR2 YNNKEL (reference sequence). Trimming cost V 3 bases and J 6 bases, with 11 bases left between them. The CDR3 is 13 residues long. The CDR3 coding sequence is TGTGCCAGCAGCCACGGGTCGACGGATGGCTACACCTTC. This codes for CASSHGSTDGYTF.

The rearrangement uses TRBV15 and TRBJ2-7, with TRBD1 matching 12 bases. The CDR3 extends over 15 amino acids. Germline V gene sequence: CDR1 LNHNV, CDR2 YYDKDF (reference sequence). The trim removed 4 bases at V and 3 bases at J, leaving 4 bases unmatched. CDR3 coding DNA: TGTGCCACCAGCAAGGGGACAGGGGGCATCTACGAGCAGTACTTC. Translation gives CATSKGTGGIYEQYF.

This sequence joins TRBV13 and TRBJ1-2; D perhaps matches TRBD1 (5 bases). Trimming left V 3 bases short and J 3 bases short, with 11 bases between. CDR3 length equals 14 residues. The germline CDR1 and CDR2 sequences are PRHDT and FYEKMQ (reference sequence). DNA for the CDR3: TGTGCCAGCAGCTTCCGGACGGGGGACTATGGCTACACCTTC. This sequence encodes CASSFRTGDYGYTF.

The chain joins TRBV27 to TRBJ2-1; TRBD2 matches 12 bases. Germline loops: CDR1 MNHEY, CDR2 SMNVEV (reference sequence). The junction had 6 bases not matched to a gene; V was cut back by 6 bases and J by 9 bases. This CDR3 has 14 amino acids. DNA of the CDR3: TGTGCCAGCAGCCGACTAGCGGGAGAGTTTGAGCAGTTCTTC. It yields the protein CASSRLAGEFEQFF.

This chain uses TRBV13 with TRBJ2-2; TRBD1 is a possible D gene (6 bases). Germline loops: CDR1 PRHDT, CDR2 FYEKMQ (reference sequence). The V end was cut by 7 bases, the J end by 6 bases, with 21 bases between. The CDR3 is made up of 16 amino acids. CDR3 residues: CASTHSGTLLSGELFF. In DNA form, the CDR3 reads TGTGCCAGCACCCATTCCGGGACACTATTATCCGGGGAGCTGTTTTTT.

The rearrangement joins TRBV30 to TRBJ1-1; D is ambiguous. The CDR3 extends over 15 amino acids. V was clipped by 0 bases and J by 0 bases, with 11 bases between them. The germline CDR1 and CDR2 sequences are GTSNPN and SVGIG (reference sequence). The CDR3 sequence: CAWSVRRRMNTEAFF. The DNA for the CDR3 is TGTGCCTGGAGTGTACGGAGACGGATGAACACTGAAGCTTTCTTT.

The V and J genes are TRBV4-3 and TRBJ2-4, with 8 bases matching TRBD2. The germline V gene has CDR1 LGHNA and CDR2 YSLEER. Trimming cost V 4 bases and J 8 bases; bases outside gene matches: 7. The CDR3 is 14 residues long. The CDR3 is CASSPSGGTHIQYF. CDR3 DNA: TGCGCCAGCAGCCCCTCGGGGGGGACGCACATTCAGTACTTC.

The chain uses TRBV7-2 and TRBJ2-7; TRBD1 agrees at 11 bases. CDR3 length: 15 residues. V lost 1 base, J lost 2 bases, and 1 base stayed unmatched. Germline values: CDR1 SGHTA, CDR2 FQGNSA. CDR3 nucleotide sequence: TGTGCCAGCAGCTTAGGGACAGGGGGCACCTACGAGCAGTACTTC. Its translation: CASSLGTGGTYEQYF.

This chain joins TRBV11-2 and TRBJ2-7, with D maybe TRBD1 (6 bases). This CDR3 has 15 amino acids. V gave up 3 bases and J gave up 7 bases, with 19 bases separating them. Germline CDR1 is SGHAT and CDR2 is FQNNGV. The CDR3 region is CASSFGVPGHSEQYF. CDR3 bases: TGTGCCAGCAGCTTCGGCGTCCCGGGACATTCAGAGCAGTACTTC.

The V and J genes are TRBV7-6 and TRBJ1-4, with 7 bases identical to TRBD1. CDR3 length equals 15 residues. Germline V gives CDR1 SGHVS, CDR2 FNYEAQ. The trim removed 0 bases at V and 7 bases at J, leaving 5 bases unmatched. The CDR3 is CASSLATGDGEKLFF. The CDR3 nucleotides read TGTGCCAGCAGCTTAGCCACAGGGGACGGTGAAAAACTGTTTTTT.

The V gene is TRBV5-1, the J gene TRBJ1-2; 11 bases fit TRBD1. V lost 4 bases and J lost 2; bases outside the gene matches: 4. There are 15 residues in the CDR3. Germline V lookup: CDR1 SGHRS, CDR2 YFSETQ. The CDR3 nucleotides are TGCGCCAGCAGCGAAGGGACAGGGGGAAACTATGGCTACACCTTC. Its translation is CASSEGTGGNYGYTF. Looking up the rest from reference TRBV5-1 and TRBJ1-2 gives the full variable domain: KAGVTQTPRYLIKTRGQQVTLSCSPISGHRSVSWYQQTPGQGLQFLFEYFSETQRNKGNFPGRFSGRQFSNSRSEMNVSTLELGDSALYLCASSEGTGGNYGYTFGSGTRLTVV.

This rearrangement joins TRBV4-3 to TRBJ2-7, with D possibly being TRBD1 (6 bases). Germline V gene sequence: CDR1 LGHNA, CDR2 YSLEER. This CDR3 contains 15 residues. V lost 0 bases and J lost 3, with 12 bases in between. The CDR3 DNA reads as TGCGCCAGCAGCCAAGATCCAGGGGTGGTCTACGAGCAGTACTTC. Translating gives CASSQDPGVVYEQYF.

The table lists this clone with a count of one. In nucleotides, the CDR3 is TGTGCCAGCAGCTTAGCCAGCGGGCCGGTTGAAGCTTTCTTT. Its protein is CASSLASGPVEAFF. The chain uses TRBV11-2 and TRBJ1-1; D uncertain. The germline V and J ends were trimmed by 1 base and 7 bases, with 13 bases remaining between them. Germline V lookup: CDR1 SGHAT, CDR2 FQNNGV. This CDR3 is built from 14 residues. The full variable domain, its missing parts supplied by reference TRBV11-2 and TRBJ1-1, is EAGVAQSPRYKIIEKRQSVAFWCNPISGHATLYWYQQILGQGPKLLIQFQNNGVVDDSQLPKDRFSAERLKGVDSTLKIQPAKLEDSAVYLCASSLASGPVEAFFGQGTRLTVV.

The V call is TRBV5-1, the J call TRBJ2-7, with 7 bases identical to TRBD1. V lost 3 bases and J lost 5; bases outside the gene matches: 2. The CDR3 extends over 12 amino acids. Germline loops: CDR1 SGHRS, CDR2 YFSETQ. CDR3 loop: CASSWDSHEQYF. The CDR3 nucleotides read TGCGCCAGCAGCTGGGACAGCCACGAGCAGTACTTC.

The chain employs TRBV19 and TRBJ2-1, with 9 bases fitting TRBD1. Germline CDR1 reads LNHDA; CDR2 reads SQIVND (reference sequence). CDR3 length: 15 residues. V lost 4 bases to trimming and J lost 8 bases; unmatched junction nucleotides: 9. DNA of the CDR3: TGTGCCAGTAGTAGAAGGGGACAGGGAGTGGATGAGCAGTTCTTC. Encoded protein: CASSRRGQGVDEQFF.

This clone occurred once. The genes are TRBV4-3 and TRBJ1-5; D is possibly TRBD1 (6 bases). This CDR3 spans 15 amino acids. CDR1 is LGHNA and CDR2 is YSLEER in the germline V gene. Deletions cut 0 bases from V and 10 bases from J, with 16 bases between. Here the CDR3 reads CASSQDLDSLTPQHF. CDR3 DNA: TGCGCCAGCAGCCAAGATTTGGACAGCCTAACTCCCCAGCATTTT.

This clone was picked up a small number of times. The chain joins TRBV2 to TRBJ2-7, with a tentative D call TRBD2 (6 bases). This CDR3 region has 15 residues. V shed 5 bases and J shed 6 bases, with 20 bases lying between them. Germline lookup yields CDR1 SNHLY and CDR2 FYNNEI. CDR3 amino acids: CASSSWRDLYAEQYF. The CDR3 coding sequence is TGTGCCAGCAGTTCGTGGCGGGACCTTTACGCCGAGCAGTACTTC.

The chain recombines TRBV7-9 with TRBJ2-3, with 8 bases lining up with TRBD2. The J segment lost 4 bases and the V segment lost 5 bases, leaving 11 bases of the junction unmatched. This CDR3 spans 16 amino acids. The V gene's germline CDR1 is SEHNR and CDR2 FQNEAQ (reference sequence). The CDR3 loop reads CASSHPGGAVPDTQYF. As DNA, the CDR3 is TGTGCCAGCAGCCACCCCGGGGGGGCGGTCCCAGATACGCAGTATTTT.

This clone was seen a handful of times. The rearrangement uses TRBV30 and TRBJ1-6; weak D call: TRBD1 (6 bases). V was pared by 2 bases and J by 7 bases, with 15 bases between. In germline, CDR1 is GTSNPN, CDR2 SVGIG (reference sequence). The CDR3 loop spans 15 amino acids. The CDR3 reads CAWSFGGAGNSPLHF. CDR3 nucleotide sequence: TGTGCCTGGAGTTTCGGGGGGGCAGGGAATTCACCCCTCCACTTT.

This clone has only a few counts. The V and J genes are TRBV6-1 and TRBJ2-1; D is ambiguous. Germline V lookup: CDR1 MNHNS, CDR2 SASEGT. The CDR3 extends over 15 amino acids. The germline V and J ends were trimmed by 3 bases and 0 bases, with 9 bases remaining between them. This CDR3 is CASSERRSSYNEQFF. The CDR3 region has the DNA TGTGCCAGCAGTGAGCGTCGGAGCTCCTACAATGAGCAGTTCTTC.

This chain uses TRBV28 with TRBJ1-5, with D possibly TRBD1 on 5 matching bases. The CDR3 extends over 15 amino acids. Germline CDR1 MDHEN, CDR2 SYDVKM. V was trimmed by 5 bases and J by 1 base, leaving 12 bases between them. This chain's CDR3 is CASSRRGTSNQPQHF. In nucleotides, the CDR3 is TGTGCCAGCAGTAGGCGGGGGACGAGCAATCAGCCCCAGCATTTT.

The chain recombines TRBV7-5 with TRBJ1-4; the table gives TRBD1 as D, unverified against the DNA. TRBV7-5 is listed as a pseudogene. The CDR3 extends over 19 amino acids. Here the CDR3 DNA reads TGTGTCAGAAGCTTCCCCCCAATACAGGGGGCAACAACTAATGAAAAACTGTTTTTT. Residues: CVRSFPPIQGATTNEKLFF.

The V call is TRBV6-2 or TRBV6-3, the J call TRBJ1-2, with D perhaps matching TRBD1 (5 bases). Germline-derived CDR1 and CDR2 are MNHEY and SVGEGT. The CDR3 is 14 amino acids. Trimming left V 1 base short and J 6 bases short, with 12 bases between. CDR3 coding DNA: TGTGCCAGCAGTTACTGGGGCGGGAGTAATGGCTACACCTTC. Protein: CASSYWGGSNGYTF.